This TCR beta chain was obtained from a study of cytomegalovirus exposure and HLA in healthy donors. Study details: An early release of data contained about 85 million unique TCRs, which came from HLA-typed donors. Findings and limits, study-wide: Per a prior analysis, the majority of TCR beta V segments were productive roughly 87% or roughly 30% of the time.

V was trimmed by 8 bases and J by 6 bases, leaving 17 bases between them. Germline assignment: CDR1 SNHLY and CDR2 FYNNEI. The CDR3 covers 14 residues. PCR involved 60 Vbeta and 13 Jbeta primers. Sequencing was performed with immunoSEQ multiplex PCR; in TCRdb, only in-frame clones are kept and a portion is missing. The data contain fewer than 70,000 clones, 73% of them seen just once; the ten biggest clones take up approximately 5.5%. This clone has ten or more counts. What it binds is not known. Sequencing was carried out using PBMCs. This clonotype originated in a man aged 45-65 years in good health and CMV-seronegative. This rearrangement joins TRBV2 to TRBJ1-5; TRBD1 is a possible D gene (6 bases). This CDR3 reads CASHDDRWSQPQHF. The CDR3 coding sequence is TGTGCCAGCCATGACGACAGGTGGTCTCAGCCCCAGCATTTT.